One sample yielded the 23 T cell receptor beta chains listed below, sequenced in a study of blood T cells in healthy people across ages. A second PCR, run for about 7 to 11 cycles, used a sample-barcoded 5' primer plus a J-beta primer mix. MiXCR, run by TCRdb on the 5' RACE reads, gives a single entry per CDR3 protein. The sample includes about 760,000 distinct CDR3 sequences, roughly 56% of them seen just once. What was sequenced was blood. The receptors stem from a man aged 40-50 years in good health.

CDR3 bases: TGCAGTGCTACCCGAGGGAGTTACTACGAGCAGTACTTC. Protein sequence: CSATRGSYYEQYF. The gene calls are TRBV20-1 and TRBJ2-7; the D gene is possibly TRBD2 (5 bases). This CDR3 spans 13 amino acids. Germline V gene sequence: CDR1 DFQATT, CDR2 SNEGSKA (reference sequence). V was pared by 4 bases and J by 3 bases, with 13 bases between.

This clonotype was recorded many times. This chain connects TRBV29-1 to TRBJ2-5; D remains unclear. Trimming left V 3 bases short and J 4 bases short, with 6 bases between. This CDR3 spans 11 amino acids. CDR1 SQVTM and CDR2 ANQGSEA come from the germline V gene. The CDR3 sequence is CSVDVRETQYF. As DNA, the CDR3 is TGCAGCGTTGATGTACGAGAGACCCAGTACTTC.

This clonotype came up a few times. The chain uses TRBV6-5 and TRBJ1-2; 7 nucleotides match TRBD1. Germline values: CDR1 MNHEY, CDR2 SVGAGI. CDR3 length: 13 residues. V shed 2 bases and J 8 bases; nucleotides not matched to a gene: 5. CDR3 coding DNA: TGTGCCAGCAGTTACAGGGGGCAAACGGGCTACACCTTC. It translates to CASSYRGQTGYTF.

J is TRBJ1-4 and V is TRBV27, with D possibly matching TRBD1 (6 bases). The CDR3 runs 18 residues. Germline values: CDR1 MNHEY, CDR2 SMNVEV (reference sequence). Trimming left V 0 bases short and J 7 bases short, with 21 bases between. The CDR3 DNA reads TGTGCCAGCAGTTTATCGAAGGGTACAGGGCGAATTTTTGAAAAACTGTTTTTT. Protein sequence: CASSLSKGTGRIFEKLFF.

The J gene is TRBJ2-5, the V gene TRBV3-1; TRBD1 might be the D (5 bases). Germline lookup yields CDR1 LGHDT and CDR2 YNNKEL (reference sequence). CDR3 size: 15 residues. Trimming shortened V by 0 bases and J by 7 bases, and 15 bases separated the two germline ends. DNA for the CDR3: TGTGCCAGCAGCCAAGAAGGGGTCAGTTTGGTGACCCAGTACTTC. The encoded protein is CASSQEGVSLVTQYF.

The CDR3, as DNA: TGTGCCAGCAGCTTAGTAGTGGACAGGGGGCGTGGGGACGAGCAGTACTTC. Its protein product is CASSLVVDRGRGDEQYF. The chain employs TRBV7-2 and TRBJ2-7; the match to TRBD1 covers 11 bases. The germline gives CDR1 SGHTA, CDR2 FQGNSA. CDR3 size: 17 residues. V lost 1 base to trimming and J lost 5 bases; unmatched junction nucleotides: 10.

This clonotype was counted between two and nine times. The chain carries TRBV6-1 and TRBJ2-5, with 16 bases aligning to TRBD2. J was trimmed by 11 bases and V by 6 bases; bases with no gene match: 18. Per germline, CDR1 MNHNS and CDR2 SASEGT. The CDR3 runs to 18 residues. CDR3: CASRGGLAGGPSKDEQYF. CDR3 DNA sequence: TGTGCCAGCAGGGGGGGACTAGCGGGAGGGCCTTCTAAGGATGAGCAGTACTTC.

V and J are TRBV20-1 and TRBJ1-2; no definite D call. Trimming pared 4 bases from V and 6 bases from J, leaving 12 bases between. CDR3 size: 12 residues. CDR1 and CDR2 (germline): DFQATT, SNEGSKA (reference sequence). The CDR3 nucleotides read TGCAGTGCTATGAACCTCGGGAATGGCTACACCTTC. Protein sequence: CSAMNLGNGYTF.

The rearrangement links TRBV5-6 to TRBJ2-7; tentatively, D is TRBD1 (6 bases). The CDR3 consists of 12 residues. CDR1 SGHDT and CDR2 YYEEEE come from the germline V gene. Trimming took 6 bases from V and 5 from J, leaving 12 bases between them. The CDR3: CASMVDRNEQYF. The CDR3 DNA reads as TGTGCCAGCATGGTCGACAGGAACGAGCAGTACTTC.

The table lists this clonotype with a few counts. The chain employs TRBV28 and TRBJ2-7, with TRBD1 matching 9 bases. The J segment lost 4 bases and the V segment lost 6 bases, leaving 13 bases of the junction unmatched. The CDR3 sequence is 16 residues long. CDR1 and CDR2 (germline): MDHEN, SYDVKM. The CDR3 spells CASRSTGTGLLYEQYF. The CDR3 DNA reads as TGTGCCAGCAGGTCGACCGGGACAGGGTTATTGTACGAGCAGTACTTC.

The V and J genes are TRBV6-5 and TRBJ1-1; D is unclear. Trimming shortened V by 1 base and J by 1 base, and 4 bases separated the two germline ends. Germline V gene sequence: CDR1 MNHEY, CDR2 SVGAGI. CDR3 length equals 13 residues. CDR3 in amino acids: CASSYLKNTEAFF. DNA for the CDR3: TGTGCCAGCAGTTACTTAAAGAACACTGAAGCTTTCTTT.

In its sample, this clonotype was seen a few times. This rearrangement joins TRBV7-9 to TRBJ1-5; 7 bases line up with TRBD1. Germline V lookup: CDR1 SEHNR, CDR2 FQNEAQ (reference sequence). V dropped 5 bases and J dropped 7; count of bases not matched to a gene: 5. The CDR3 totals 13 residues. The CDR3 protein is CASSQGQSQPQHF. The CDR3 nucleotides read TGTGCCAGCAGCCAGGGACAGTCCCAGCCCCAGCATTTT.

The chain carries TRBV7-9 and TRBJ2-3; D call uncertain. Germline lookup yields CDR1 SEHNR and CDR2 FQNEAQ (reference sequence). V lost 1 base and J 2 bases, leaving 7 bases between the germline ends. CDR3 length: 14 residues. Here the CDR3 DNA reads TGTGCCAGCAGCTTAGAACGCGACACAGATACGCAGTATTTT. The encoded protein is CASSLERDTDTQYF.

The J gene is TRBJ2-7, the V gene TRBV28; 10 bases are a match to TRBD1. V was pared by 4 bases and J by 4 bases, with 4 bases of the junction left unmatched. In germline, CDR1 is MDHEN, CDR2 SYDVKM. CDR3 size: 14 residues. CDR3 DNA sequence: TGTGCCAGCAGTTCTGAGGGACAGGGGTACGAGCAGTACTTC. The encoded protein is CASSSEGQGYEQYF. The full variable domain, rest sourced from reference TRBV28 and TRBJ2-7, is DVKVTQSSRYLVKRTGEKVFLECVQDMDHENMFWYRQDPGLGLRLIYFSYDVKMKEKGDIPEGYSVSREKKERFSLILESASTNQTSMYLCASSSEGQGYEQYFGPGTRLTVT.

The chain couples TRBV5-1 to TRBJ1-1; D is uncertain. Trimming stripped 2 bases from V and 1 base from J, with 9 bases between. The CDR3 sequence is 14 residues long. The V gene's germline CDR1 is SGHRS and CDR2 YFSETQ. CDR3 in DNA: TGCGCCAGCAGCTTTCAAATTGCGAACACTGAAGCTTTCTTT. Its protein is CASSFQIANTEAFF.

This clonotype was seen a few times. In nucleotides, the CDR3 is TGTGCCAGCAGTTTCAGGACCCCTGAAGCTTTCTTT. Encoded protein: CASSFRTPEAFF. This chain uses TRBV12-3 or TRBV12-4 with TRBJ1-1; D gene uncertain. The ends were cut back, 3 bases at V and 6 bases at J, with 8 bases in the middle. There are 12 residues in the CDR3.

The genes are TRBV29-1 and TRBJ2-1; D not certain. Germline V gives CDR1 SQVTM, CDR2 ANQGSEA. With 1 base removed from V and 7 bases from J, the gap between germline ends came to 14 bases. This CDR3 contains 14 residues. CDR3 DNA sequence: TGCAGCGTTGAAGGCACTCCGGTGGGGAATGAGCAGTTCTTC. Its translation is CSVEGTPVGNEQFF.

This CDR3 reads CSAPGGSMNNEQFF. Written as DNA, the CDR3 is TGCAGTGCCCCTGGGGGTAGTATGAACAATGAGCAGTTCTTC. J is TRBJ2-1 and V is TRBV20-1; D tentatively fits TRBD1 or TRBD2 (5 bases each). Trimming took off 6 bases at V and 5 bases at J, with 17 bases between the two ends. The CDR3 is made up of 14 amino acids. Germline CDR1 reads DFQATT; CDR2 reads SNEGSKA (reference sequence).

The CDR3 bases are TGTGCCAGCAGCCCTAAAGGGGGGACACCGGAGAACTATGGCTACACCTTC. Protein: CASSPKGGTPENYGYTF. This sequence joins TRBV14 and TRBJ1-2; tentative D call: TRBD1 (6 bases). Between the trimmed V and J ends, which lost 4 bases and 2 bases, there was a span of 20 bases. This CDR3 contains 17 residues. The germline gives CDR1 SGHDN, CDR2 FVKESK.

The CDR3 sequence: CSAKGEGPYEQYF. DNA for the CDR3: TGCAGTGCTAAGGGGGAGGGCCCATACGAGCAGTACTTC. The rearrangement links TRBV20-1 to TRBJ2-7, with D possibly TRBD2 on 7 matching bases. With 4 bases removed from V and 4 bases from J, the gap between germline ends came to 14 bases. The germline gives CDR1 DFQATT, CDR2 SNEGSKA (reference sequence). The CDR3 is made up of 13 amino acids.

This chain's CDR3 is CASSSGVGSGYTF. The CDR3, as DNA: TGTGCCAGCAGTTCCGGGGTGGGGTCTGGCTACACCTTC. The chain is built from TRBV12-3 or TRBV12-4 and TRBJ1-2; D uncertain. The CDR3 runs 13 residues. V was clipped by 4 bases and J by 7 bases, with 13 bases between them.

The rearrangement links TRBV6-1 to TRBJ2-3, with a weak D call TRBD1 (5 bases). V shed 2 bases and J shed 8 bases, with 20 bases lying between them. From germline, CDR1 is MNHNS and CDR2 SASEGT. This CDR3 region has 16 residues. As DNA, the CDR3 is TGTGCCAGCAGTGAATATGGGGCGACCGGACCCCTTACGCAGTATTTT. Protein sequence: CASSEYGATGPLTQYF.

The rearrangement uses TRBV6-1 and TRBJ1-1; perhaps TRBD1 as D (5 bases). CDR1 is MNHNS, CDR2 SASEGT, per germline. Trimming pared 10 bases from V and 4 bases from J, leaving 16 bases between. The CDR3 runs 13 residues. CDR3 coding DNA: TGTGCCACCGTTGATACGGGGGTCACTGAAGCTTTCTTT. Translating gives CATVDTGVTEAFF.